Presented here are 14 T cell receptor beta chains from one specimen sequenced in a study of T cells in women clearing cervical HPV infection. Generated by immunoSEQ multiplex PCR, the TCRdb table keeps only in-frame clones and is missing some. Its table records 40,000 or so clones. The material sequenced was blood buffy coat. The receptors come from a woman between 18 and 70 years old with a cervical HPV16 infection that either progressed to CIN3+ or cleared (not recorded which).

A word on this clone: The read gets to within 3 residues of the CDR3 end, and the germline J gene fills in the rest. This chain joins TRBV19 and TRBJ2-1; 7 nucleotides match TRBD2. Trimming at V came to 2 bases and at J to 5 bases, leaving 6 bases not matched to a gene. From germline, CDR1 is LNHDA and CDR2 SQIVND (reference sequence). There are 15 residues in the CDR3. Incomplete CDR3 DNA: TGTGCCAGTAGTATACTTTGGGGGGGGGACAATGAG. Translated: CASSILWGGDNE. The whole CDR3 protein is CASSILWGGDNEQFF.

Points on this clone: The read ends 3 residues early relative to the CDR3; the germline J gene fills the gap. The J gene is TRBJ1-2, the V gene TRBV18; D might be TRBD1 (6 bases). This CDR3 comprises 15 residues. CDR1 is KGHSH and CDR2 is LQKENI in the germline V gene. V was cut by 2 bases and J by 5 bases, with 15 bases left in between. The CDR3 sequence: CASSPGGLQGYGYTF. The part of the CDR3 DNA that was read is TGTGCCAGCTCACCAGGGGGCCTCCAAGGGTATGGC.

Comments on this clone: Sequencing ends 3 residues short of the CDR3 end; the germline J gene provides the rest. This chain connects TRBV19 to TRBJ2-5, with D tentatively TRBD1 (6 bases). CDR1 LNHDA and CDR2 SQIVND come from the germline V gene (reference sequence). V was shortened by 5 bases and J by 4 bases, with 14 bases between the two germline ends. The CDR3 sequence is 14 residues long. The sequenced CDR3 bases are TGTGCCAGTAGTCAAACAGGGTTAAGAGAGACC. This codes for CASSQTGLRET. The whole CDR3 is CASSQTGLRETQYF. Using reference TRBV19 and TRBJ2-5 for the parts outside the CDR3, the full variable domain is DGGITQSPKYLFRKEGQNVTLSCEQNLNHDAMYWYRQDPGQGLRLIYYSQIVNDFQKGDIAEGYSVSREKKESFPLTVTSAQKNPTAFYLCASSQTGLRETQYFGPGTRLLVL.

The CDR3 loop is CASSRATYSYDYTF. The sequenced part of the CDR3 DNA is TGTGCCAGTAGTAGGGCTACCTACTCCTACGAC. The rearrangement joins TRBV19 to TRBJ1-2; D is unclear. The read gets to within 3 residues of the CDR3 end, and the germline J gene fills in the rest. The CDR3 contains 14 residues. Germline V gene data show CDR1 as LNHDA and CDR2 as SQIVND (reference sequence). Supplemented by reference TRBV19 and TRBJ1-2, the full variable domain reads DGGITQSPKYLFRKEGQNVTLSCEQNLNHDAMYWYRQDPGQGLRLIYYSQIVNDFQKGDIAEGYSVSREKKESFPLTVTSAQKNPTAFYLCASSRATYSYDYTFGSGTRLTVV.

Worth noting for this clone: The DNA ends 3 residues before the CDR3 does, and the rest of the CDR3 is filled in from the germline J gene. The chain carries TRBV29-1 and TRBJ1-3; no reliable D call. This CDR3 is built from 11 residues. V lost 7 bases, J lost 7 bases, and 11 bases lay in between. Per germline, CDR1 SQVTM and CDR2 ANQGSEA. The part of the CDR3 DNA that was read is TGCAGCGGCTTGAAAGGGAACACC. Its protein is CSGLKGNT. The CDR3 in its entirety is CSGLKGNTIYF.

The DNA read from the CDR3 is TGTGCCAGCAGCCTAGGGGGGGTGTATGGAGAA. Its protein is CASSLGGVYGE. The full CDR3 protein is CASSLGGVYGELFF. This chain joins TRBV7-2 and TRBJ1-4, with D perhaps TRBD1 (6 bases). From the germline J gene comes the end of the CDR3, since the read stops 3 residues before it. The CDR3 length is 14 residues. From germline, CDR1 is SGHTA and CDR2 FQGNSA.

In the case of this clone: An end of the junction does not agree with germline; a read error may underlie this. From the germline J gene comes the end of the CDR3, since the read stops 3 residues before it. Other DNA sequences in the sample encode the same CDR3. The V call is TRBV29-1, the J call TRBJ1-3, with D maybe TRBD1 (5 bases). Germline V gives CDR1 SQVTM, CDR2 ANQGSEA. The CDR3 runs 13 residues. The part of the CDR3 DNA that was read is TGCAGCGTTGAAGGGGACTCTGGAAACACA. Its protein is CSVEGDSGNT. The whole CDR3 protein reads CSVEGDSGNTIYF.

Points on this clone: The missing CDR3 end, 3 residues past where the read stops, is filled in from the germline J gene. The rearrangement joins TRBV5-1 to TRBJ2-1; 8 bases align to TRBD2. With 6 bases clipped from V and 2 bases from J, the junction kept 7 bases outside the gene matches. CDR3 length equals 15 residues. Germline V lookup: CDR1 SGHRS, CDR2 YFSETQ. CDR3 DNA (partial): TGCGCCAGCACCCCGGCGGGGGGAACCTACAATGAG. Translating gives CASTPAGGTYNE. The full CDR3 protein is CASTPAGGTYNEQFF.

Remarks on this clone: Read sequence stops 3 residues before the CDR3 end, and the germline J gene provides the missing end. This chain uses TRBV20-1 with TRBJ2-3; TRBD2 matches 9 bases. The V segment lost 3 bases and the J segment 6 bases; nucleotides outside the gene matches: 16. Per the germline V gene, CDR1 is DFQATT and CDR2 is SNEGSKA (reference sequence). The CDR3 length is 17 residues. This CDR3 reads CSARLKPGLAMGDTQYF. The DNA read from the CDR3 is TGCAGTGCTAGGCTTAAACCGGGACTAGCCATGGGGGATACG.

Details on this clone: The read is 3 residues too short to cover the CDR3 end, so that end is filled in from the germline J gene. This chain uses TRBV4-1 with TRBJ2-2, with D uncertain. This CDR3 is 17 amino acids long. Trimming removed 0 bases from V and 7 bases from J, with 18 bases in between. Per the germline V gene, CDR1 is MGHRA and CDR2 is YSYEKL. The CDR3 is CASSQDLTHLGFGELFF. The part of the CDR3 DNA that was read is TGCGCCAGCAGCCAAGATCTGACTCATTTAGGTTTCGGGGAG.

Points on this clone: The read finishes 3 residues shy of the CDR3 end, and the germline J gene is used to complete it. This chain uses TRBV6-1 with TRBJ1-6; 7 bases map to TRBD1. The CDR3 spans 15 residues. V was pared by 3 bases and J by 7 bases, with 6 bases of the junction left unmatched. Germline V gene sequence: CDR1 MNHNS, CDR2 SASEGT. CDR3: CASSDPGQPNSPLHF. The CDR3 DNA, read in part, is TGTGCCAGCAGTGATCCGGGACAGCCCAATTCACCC.

The covered CDR3 bases are TGTGCCATCAGTGAGGGGCCTTACGAG. Residues: CAISEGPYE. The full-length CDR3 reads as CAISEGPYEQYF. The V call is TRBV10-3, the J call TRBJ2-7; D uncertain. From the germline J gene comes the end of the CDR3, since the read stops 3 residues before it. This CDR3 is 12 amino acids long. Trimming took off 2 bases at V and 4 bases at J, with 6 bases between the two ends. Germline V gene sequence: CDR1 ENHRY, CDR2 SYGVKD.

As concerns this clone: The sequence runs out 3 residues before the end of the CDR3; the remainder is reconstructed from the germline J gene. The V and J genes are TRBV20-1 and TRBJ2-7; TRBD2 agrees at 9 bases. The CDR3 extends over 16 amino acids. With V trimmed by 2 bases and J by 3 bases, 11 bases remained unmatched. Germline CDR1 reads DFQATT; CDR2 reads SNEGSKA (reference sequence). CDR3 bases read: TGCAGTGCTAGAATCGGAGGGCGGGAGGGCCTCTACGAG. It specifies CSARIGGREGLYE. The complete CDR3 sequence is CSARIGGREGLYEQYF.

The part of the CDR3 DNA that was read is TGTGCCAGCAGCGTCGGACTAGCGGGAGCCTCTGGGGCCAACGTC. It translates to CASSVGLAGASGANV. The whole CDR3 protein reads CASSVGLAGASGANVLTF. The V gene is TRBV9, the J gene TRBJ2-6, with 13 bases matching TRBD2. Read sequence stops 3 residues before the CDR3 end, and the germline J gene provides the missing end. The germline V gene has CDR1 SGDLS and CDR2 YYNGEE. The CDR3 totals 18 residues. V was pared by 2 bases and J by 0 bases, with 2 bases of the junction left unmatched.